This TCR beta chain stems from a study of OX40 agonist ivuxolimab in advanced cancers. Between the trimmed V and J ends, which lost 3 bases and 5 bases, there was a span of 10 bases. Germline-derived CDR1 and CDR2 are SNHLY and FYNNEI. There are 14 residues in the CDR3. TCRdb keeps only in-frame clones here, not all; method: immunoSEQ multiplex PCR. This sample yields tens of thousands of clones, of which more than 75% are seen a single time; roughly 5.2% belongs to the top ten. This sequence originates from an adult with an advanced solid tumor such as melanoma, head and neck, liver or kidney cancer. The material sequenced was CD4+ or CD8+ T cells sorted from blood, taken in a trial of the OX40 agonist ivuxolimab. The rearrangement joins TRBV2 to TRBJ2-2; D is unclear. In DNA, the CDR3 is TGTGCCAGCAGTGAGCGGTGGTTGACCGGGGAGCTGTTTTTT. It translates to CASSERWLTGELFF.